The 8 T cell receptor beta chains below were found in one sample sequenced in a study of blood T cell repertoires in COVID-19. Repertoires were generated with immunoSEQ multiplex PCR, while TCRdb's copy carries only in-frame clones and drops some. Among some 150,000 clones listed, more than 75% were seen once. Sequenced sample: peripheral blood. The receptors here all came from a man aged 45-60 years who had recovered from COVID-19.

V gene TRBV25-1 combines with J gene TRBJ1-2; D may be TRBD1 (5 bases). CDR1 is MGHDK, CDR2 SYGVNS, per germline. The ends were cut back, 3 bases at V and 12 bases at J, with 17 bases in the middle. CDR3 length equals 13 residues. The CDR3 DNA sequence: TGTGCCAGCAGTGATTGGGGGAATGGAGGGGACACCTTC. This translates into CASSDWGNGGDTF.

V and J are TRBV6-1 and TRBJ1-5; D is unclear. The CDR3 covers 12 residues. The V gene lost 5 bases and the J gene lost 5 bases, with 7 bases spanning the gap. Germline values: CDR1 MNHNS, CDR2 SASEGT. The DNA for the CDR3 is TGTGCCAGCAGTAAGCGAGATCAGCCCCAGCATTTT. This encodes CASSKRDQPQHF.

The rearrangement uses TRBV4-1 and TRBJ2-7, with 8 nucleotides matching TRBD1. The CDR3 runs 15 residues. Germline trimming cut 2 bases from V and 4 bases from J; bases unmatched to any gene: 7. Per germline, CDR1 MGHRA and CDR2 YSYEKL. This CDR3 reads CASSQFGRGQYEQYF. The CDR3 DNA follows: TGCGCCAGCAGCCAATTTGGCAGGGGGCAATACGAGCAGTACTTC.

This clone was recorded once. The V call is TRBV7-2, the J call TRBJ2-2; 7 nucleotides line up with TRBD2. The germline gives CDR1 SGHTA, CDR2 FQGNSA. The V segment lost 0 bases and the J segment 2 bases; nucleotides outside the gene matches: 3. This CDR3 region has 16 residues. In nucleotides, the CDR3 is TGTGCCAGCAGCTTAGCGGGGGGGTACAACACCGGGGAGCTGTTTTTT. Translating it yields CASSLAGGYNTGELFF. The full variable domain, its missing parts supplied by reference TRBV7-2 and TRBJ2-2, is GAGVSQSPSNKVTEKGKDVELRCDPISGHTALYWYRQSLGQGLEFLIYFQGNSAPDKSGLPSDRFSAERTGGSVSTLTIQRTQQEDSAVYLCASSLAGGYNTGELFFGEGSRLTVL.

The J gene is TRBJ2-5, the V gene TRBV18, with no clear D. The CDR3 covers 13 residues. Trimming shortened V by 1 base and J by 5 bases, and 8 bases separated the two germline ends. The germline CDR1 and CDR2 sequences are KGHSH and LQKENI. The CDR3 DNA sequence: TGTGCCAGCTCACCACGAATGGGCGAGACCCAGTACTTC. It is translated as CASSPRMGETQYF.

The chain couples TRBV3-1 (or the pseudogene TRBV3-2) to TRBJ2-5; 9 bases are shared with TRBD2. This CDR3 is 17 amino acids long. V gave up 2 bases and J gave up 7 bases; unmatched junction bases: 14. Germline V gene data show CDR1 as LGHDT and CDR2 as YNNKEL (reference sequence). This CDR3 is CASSQSGGGAGLGTQYF. CDR3 in DNA: TGTGCCAGCAGCCAAAGTGGCGGGGGGGCCGGATTAGGGACCCAGTACTTC.

The CDR3 sequence is CASSRPGQVWNEQFF. For the CDR3, the DNA is TGTGCCAGCAGTCGTCCGGGACAGGTTTGGAATGAGCAGTTCTTC. This chain joins TRBV7-9 and TRBJ2-1; 8 bases map to TRBD1. This CDR3 has 15 amino acids. Germline CDR1 SEHNR, CDR2 FQNEAQ (reference sequence). With V trimmed by 6 bases and J by 7 bases, 11 bases remained unmatched.

This clone was seen just once. The V call is TRBV27, the J call TRBJ1-6, with 8 bases lining up with TRBD1. The CDR3 has 16 residues. V was pared by 4 bases and J by 4 bases, with 6 bases of the junction left unmatched. Germline CDR1 MNHEY, CDR2 SMNVEV (reference sequence). The CDR3 loop reads CASSSPTGVYNSPLHF. In DNA, the CDR3 is TGTGCCAGCAGTTCGCCGACAGGGGTGTATAATTCACCCCTCCACTTT.